This T cell receptor (beta chain) was identified in a study of identical twins. With regard to this clonotype: The target antigen is unknown.

The CDR3 extends over 13 amino acids. V was cut by 2 bases and J by 7 bases, with 12 bases left in between. CDR1 is GTSNPN, CDR2 SVGIG, per germline (reference sequence). Points from the study as a whole: Monozygotic twins shared more out-of-frame TCR alpha than recombination models predicted.

Each CDR3 protein is one row after TCRdb ran MiXCR on the 5' RACE reads. The data show a few hundred thousand distinct CDR3 sequences, 8.5% to 9.5% seen once. This same sample was also taken into another study, of yellow fever vaccine responses in identical twins. As that study records: Twins' vaccine T cell response reportedly gave the appearance of partial convergence and partial personalization.

This receptor was obtained from a woman aged 18-29 years in good health. Sequences were obtained from CD8+ T cells sorted from blood. The chain joins TRBV30 to TRBJ2-1; D gene ambiguous. Here the CDR3 reads CAWSSGFENEQFF. CDR3 DNA: TGTGCCTGGAGTTCTGGCTTTGAGAATGAGCAGTTCTTC.